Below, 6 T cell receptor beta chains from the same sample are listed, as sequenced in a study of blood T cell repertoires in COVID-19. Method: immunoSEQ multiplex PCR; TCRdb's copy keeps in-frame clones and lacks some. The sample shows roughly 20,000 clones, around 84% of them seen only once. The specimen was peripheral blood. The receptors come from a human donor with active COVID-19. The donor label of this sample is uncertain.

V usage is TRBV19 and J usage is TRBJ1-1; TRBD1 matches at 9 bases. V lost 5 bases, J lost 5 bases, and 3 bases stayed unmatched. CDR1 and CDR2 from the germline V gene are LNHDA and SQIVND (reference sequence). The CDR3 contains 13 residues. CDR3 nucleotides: TGTGCCAGTAGTCCACAGGGGGCGACTGAAGCTTTCTTT. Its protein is CASSPQGATEAFF.

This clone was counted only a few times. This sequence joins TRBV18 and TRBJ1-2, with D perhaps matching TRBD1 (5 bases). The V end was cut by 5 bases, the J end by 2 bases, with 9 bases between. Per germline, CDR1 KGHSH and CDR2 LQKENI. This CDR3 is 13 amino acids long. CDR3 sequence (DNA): TGTGCCAGCTCATACGACAGAAACTATGGCTACACCTTC. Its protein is CASSYDRNYGYTF.

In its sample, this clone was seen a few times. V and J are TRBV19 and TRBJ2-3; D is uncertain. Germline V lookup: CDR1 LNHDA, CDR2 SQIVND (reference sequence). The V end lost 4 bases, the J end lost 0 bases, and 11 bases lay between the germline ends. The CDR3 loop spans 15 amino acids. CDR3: CASSNSPKSTDTQYF. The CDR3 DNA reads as TGTGCCAGTAGTAATAGCCCCAAGAGCACAGATACGCAGTATTTT.

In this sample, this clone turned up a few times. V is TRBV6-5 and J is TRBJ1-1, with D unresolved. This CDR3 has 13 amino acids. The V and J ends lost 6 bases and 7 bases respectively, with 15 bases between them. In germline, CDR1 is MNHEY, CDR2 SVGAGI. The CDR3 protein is CASRQHSGNEAFF. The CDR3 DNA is TGTGCCAGCAGGCAACATTCAGGCAATGAAGCTTTCTTT.

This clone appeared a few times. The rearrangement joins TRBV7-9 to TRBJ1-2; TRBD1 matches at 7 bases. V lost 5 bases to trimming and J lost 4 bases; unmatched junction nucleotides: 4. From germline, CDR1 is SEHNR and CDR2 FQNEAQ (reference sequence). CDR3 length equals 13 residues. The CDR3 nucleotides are TGTGCCAGCAGCCCGACAGGGAGCTATGGCTACACCTTC. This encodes CASSPTGSYGYTF.

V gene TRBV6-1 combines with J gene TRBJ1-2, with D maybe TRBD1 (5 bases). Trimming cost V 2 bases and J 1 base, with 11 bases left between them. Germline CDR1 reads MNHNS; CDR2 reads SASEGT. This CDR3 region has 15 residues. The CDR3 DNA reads TGTGCCAGCAGTGAAATCCCAGGGAATAACTATGGCTACACCTTC. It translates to CASSEIPGNNYGYTF.